This TCR beta chain was recorded in a study of tumor-infiltrating lymphocytes in primary liver carcinoma. Study overall: Patients underwent surgical resection for primary liver carcinoma. Study results and limitations: In the absence of sorting, bulk samples left CD4+ and CD8+ repertoires uncompared. Overlap between tumor regions exceeded overlap of tumor with adjacent tissue or blood.

The germline V and J ends were trimmed by 0 bases and 6 bases, with 12 bases remaining between them. The CDR3 contains 15 residues. Looked up from germline, CDR1 is SGHRS and CDR2 is YFSETQ. This clonotype was counted only a few times. What it recognizes is unknown. Blood RNA came from unsorted whole blood; germline DNA was also extracted. Total RNA amounting to around 530 ng was the source from which TCR beta cDNA was made with a constant-region primer. Slightly modified ARM-PCR served as the procedure for the TCR beta libraries. These libraries came from three rounds of nested multiplex PCR. With TRBV1-TRBV30 forward primers and a C-beta reverse primer, the first two PCR rounds were run for approximately 9 cycles each. TCRdb processed the multiplex PCR reads anew with MiXCR; each CDR3 protein has one entry. The data show 190,000 or so distinct CDR3 sequences, less than 70% seen once.

The chain has TRBV5-1 and TRBJ1-4, with D unresolved. The sequenced sample was peripheral blood. The TCR sequence derives from a woman in her sixties or seventies with primary liver carcinoma and hepatitis B virus infection. CDR3 DNA: TGCGCCAGCAGCTTGGTTCCTGGGTCCGATGAAAAACTGTTTTTT. It yields the protein CASSLVPGSDEKLFF.